This T cell receptor beta chain emerged from a study of blood T cell repertoires in COVID-19. CDR3 length equals 16 residues. This clone occurred once. Assay: immunoSEQ multiplex PCR; the TCRdb copy retains only in-frame clones and omits some. Of approximately 210,000 clones listed, 83% are singletons. The chain joins TRBV12-2 to TRBJ1-5. TRBV12-2 is shown as a pseudogene. The TCR originated in a woman in her thirties or forties with active or convalescent COVID-19. The sequenced material came from peripheral blood. The CDR3 sequence: CASRLAWGRVGQPQHF. The CDR3 DNA sequence: TGTGCAAGTCGCTTAGCCTGGGGGAGGGTCGGTCAGCCCCAGCATTTT.